This T cell receptor beta chain was sequenced during a study of OX40 agonist ivuxolimab in advanced cancers. Study as a whole: A male proportion of just over 80% was recorded, with mean age approximately 56 years and range roughly 23 to 90. Participants could have had prior anti-PD-1, anti-PD-L1 or anti-CTLA-4 therapy, and less than 45% had some. Study results and caveats: The antigen specificity of the peripheral T cells (those that were expanded) was not determined. CD8+ T cells were the subset that, on average, had more expanded clones than CD4+.

Notes on this clone: Its antigen is still unknown.

Measured with immunoSEQ multiplex PCR; TCRdb has only the in-frame clones, and not every one. The table lists about 64,000 clones, over 65% of them singletons, with approximately 2.4% in the top ten. From germline, CDR1 is LNHDA and CDR2 SQIVND (reference sequence). V lost 5 bases and J lost 11, with 20 bases in between. CDR3 size: 14 residues. The V call is TRBV19, the J call TRBJ2-3; D is uncertain. This sequence originates from an adult with an advanced solid tumor such as melanoma, head and neck, liver or kidney cancer. The sample in question was CD4+ or CD8+ T cells sorted from blood, obtained in a trial of the OX40 agonist ivuxolimab. The CDR3 region has the DNA TGTGCCAGTAGTGGCAGGTCGCCCTCCCCAGAGCAGTATTTT. Translated: CASSGRSPSPEQYF.